In its sample, the clone carrying this T cell receptor beta chain was seen many times. Antigen specificity is unknown. This record comes from a study of CD8+CD57+ T cells in acquired aplastic anemia. Study background: When averaged, DNA from sorted CD4+ and CD8+ cells came to approximately 3.2 ug. Study-wide results and caveats: No significant difference in CD8+ Simpson's diversity was found between patients and controls. Researchers report that around 30 CD8+ CDR3 sequences appeared in both patients and controls.

The CDR3 extends over 15 amino acids. The V and J ends lost 4 bases and 0 bases respectively, with 10 bases between them. Per germline, CDR1 LNHNV and CDR2 YYDKDF (reference sequence). Individuals selected for sequencing had exhibited CD8+CD57+ cell expansion on flow cytometry. Genomic DNA constituted the template upon which TCR beta VDJ and CDR3 profiling was performed. TCRdb reprocessed the reads via MiXCR and lists one record per CDR3 protein. The table includes 150,000 to 180,000 distinct CDR3 sequences, less than 60% detected once. The chain carries TRBV15 and TRBJ2-1; the D is unclear. The sequencing sample was made of sorted CD4+, CD8+, or CD8+CD57+ T cells (not recorded which) from PBMCs. The receptor was isolated from a human donor with aplastic anemia. This chain's CDR3 is CATSNLVDSYNEQFF. The CDR3 DNA reads TGTGCCACCAGCAATTTAGTCGACTCCTACAATGAGCAGTTCTTC. Variable domain in full (rest from reference TRBV15 and TRBJ2-1): DAMVIQNPRYQVTQFGKPVTLSCSQTLNHNVMYWYQQKSSQAPKLLFHYYDKDFNNEADTPDNFQSRRPNTSFCFLDIRSPGLGDTAMYLCATSNLVDSYNEQFFGPGTRLTVL.